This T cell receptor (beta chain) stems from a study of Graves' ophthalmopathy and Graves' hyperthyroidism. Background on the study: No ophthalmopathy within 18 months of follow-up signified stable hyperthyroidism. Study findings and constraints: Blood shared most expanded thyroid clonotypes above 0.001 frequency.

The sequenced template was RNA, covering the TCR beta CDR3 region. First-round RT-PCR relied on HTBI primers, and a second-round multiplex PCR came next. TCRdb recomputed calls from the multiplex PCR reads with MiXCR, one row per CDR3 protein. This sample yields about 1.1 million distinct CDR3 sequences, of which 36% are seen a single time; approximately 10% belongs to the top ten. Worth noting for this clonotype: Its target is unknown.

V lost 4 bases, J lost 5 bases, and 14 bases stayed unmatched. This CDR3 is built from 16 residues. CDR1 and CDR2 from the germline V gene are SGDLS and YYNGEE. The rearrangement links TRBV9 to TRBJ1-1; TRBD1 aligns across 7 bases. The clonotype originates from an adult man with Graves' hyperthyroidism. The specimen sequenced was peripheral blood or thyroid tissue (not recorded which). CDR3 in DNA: TGTGCCAGCAGCCCCCGGACAGGTTGGTTAGCTACTGAAGCTTTCTTT. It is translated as CASSPRTGWLATEAFF.